This section outlines one T cell receptor beta chain sequence together with its context. This record belongs to a study of T cell responses to AZD1222 COVID-19 vaccine. The data were produced by immunoSEQ multiplex PCR, yet TCRdb's version contains in-frame clones alone and is incomplete. The sample lists 55,000 to 60,000 clones, around 85% seen once, with approximately 19% in the top ten. This CDR3 region has 15 residues. The germline CDR1 and CDR2 sequences are LNHDA and SQIVND (reference sequence). The V and J ends lost 3 bases and 0 bases respectively, with 12 bases between them. The receptor was derived from an adult in good health. The J gene is TRBJ2-7, the V gene TRBV19; D may match TRBD1 or TRBD2 (5 bases each). Sample: peripheral blood, taken on day 0 of MenACWY control vaccination. This CDR3 is CASSIFGGPSYEQYF. CDR3 bases: TGTGCCAGTAGTATCTTTGGGGGTCCCTCCTACGAGCAGTACTTC.